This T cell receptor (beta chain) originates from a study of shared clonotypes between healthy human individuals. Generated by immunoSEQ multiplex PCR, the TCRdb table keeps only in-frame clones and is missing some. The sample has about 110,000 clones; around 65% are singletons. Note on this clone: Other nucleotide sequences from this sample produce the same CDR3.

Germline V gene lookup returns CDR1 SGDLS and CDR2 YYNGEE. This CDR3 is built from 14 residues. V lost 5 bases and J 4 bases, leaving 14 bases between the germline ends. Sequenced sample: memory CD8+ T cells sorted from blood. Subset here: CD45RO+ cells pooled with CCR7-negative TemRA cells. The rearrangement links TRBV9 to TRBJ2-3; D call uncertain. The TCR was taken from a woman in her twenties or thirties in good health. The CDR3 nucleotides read TGTGCCAGCAGTTTCGGCGGCGGATCAGATACGCAGTATTTT. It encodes CASSFGGGSDTQYF. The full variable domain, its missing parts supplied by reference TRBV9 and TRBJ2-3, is DSGVTQTPKHLITATGQRVTLRCSPRSGDLSVYWYQQSLDQGLQFLIQYYNGEERAKGNILERFSAQQFPDLHSELNLSSLELGDSALYFCASSFGGGSDTQYFGPGTRLTVL.